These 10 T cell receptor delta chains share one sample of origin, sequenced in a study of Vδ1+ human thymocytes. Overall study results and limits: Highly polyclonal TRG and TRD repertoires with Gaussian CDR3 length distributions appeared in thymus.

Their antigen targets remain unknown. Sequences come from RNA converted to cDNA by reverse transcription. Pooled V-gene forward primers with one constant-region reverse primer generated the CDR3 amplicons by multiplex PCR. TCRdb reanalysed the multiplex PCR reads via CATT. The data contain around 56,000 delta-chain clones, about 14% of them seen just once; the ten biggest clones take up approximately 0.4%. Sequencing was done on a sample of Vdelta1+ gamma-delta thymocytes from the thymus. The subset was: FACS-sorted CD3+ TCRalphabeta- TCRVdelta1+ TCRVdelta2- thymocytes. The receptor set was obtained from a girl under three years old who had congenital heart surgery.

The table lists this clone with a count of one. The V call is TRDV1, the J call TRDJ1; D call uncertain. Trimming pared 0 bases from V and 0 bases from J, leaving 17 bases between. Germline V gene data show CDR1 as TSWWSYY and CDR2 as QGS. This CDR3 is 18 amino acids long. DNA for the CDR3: TGTGCTCTTGGGGAACTACACGCCGGGGTTTCGTACACCGATAAACTCATCTTT. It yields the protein CALGELHAGVSYTDKLIF.

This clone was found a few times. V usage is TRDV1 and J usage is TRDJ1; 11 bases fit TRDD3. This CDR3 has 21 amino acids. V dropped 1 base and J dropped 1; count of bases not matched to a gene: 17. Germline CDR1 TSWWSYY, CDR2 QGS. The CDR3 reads CALGEHNQYWGIDGATDKLIF. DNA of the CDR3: TGTGCTCTTGGGGAACACAACCAGTACTGGGGGATAGACGGAGCCACCGATAAACTCATCTTT.

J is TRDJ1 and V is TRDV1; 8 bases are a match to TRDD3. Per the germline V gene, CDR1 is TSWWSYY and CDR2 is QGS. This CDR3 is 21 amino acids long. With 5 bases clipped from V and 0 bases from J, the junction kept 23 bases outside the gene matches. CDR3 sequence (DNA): TGTGCTCTTGGGACCCTAGGGGCTGGGGGAAAAGGGAGGGTGTACACCGATAAACTCATCTTT. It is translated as CALGTLGAGGKGRVYTDKLIF.

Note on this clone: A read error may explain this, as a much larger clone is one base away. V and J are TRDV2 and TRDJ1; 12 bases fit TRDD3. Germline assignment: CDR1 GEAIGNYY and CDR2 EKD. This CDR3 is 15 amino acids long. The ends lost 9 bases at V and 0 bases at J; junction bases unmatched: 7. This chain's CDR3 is CASTGGYMYTDKLIF. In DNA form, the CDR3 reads TGTGCCAGTACTGGGGGATACATGTACACCGATAAACTCATCTTT.

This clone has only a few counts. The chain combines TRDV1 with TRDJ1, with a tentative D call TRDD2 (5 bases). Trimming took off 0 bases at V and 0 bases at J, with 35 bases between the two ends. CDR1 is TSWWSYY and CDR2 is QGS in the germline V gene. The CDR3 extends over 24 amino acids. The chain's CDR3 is CALGELGTPASPTTTVKYTDKLIF. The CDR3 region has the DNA TGTGCTCTTGGGGAACTAGGTACCCCCGCGTCGCCTACGACCACTGTGAAGTACACCGATAAACTCATCTTT.

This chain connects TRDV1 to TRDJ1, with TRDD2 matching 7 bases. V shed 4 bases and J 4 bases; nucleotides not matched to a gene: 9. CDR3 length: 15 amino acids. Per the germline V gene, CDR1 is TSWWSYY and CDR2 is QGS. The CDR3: CALGGFLLSDDKLIF. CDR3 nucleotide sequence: TGTGCTCTTGGGGGATTCCTACTCTCAGACGATAAACTCATCTTT.

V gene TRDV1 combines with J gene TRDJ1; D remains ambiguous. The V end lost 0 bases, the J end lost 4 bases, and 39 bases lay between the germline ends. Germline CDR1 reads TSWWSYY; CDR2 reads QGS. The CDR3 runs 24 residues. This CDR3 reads CALGELDPGSDVRRDALPGDKLIF. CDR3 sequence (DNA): TGTGCTCTTGGGGAACTCGACCCTGGATCGGACGTACGACGCGACGCACTCCCGGGCGATAAACTCATCTTT.

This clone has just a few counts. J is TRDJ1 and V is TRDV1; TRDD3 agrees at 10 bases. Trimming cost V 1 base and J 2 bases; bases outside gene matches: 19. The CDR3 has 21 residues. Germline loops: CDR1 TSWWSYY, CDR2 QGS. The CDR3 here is CALGERVIPRWGITGTDKLIF. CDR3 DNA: TGTGCTCTTGGGGAACGGGTAATTCCTCGCTGGGGGATAACCGGTACCGATAAACTCATCTTT.

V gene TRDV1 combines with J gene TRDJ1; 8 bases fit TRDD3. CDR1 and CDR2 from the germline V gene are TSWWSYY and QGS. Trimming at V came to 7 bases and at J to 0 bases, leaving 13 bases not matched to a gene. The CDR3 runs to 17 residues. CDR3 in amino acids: CALASWVGDQYTDKLIF. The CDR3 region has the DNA TGTGCTCTTGCTTCCTGGGTGGGGGATCAGTACACCGATAAACTCATCTTT.

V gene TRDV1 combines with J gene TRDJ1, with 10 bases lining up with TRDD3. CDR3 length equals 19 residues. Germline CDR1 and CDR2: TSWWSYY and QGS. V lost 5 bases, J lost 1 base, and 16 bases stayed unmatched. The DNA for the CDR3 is TGTGCTCTTGGGAAGAATCGGCGCTACTGGGGGATCCTCACCGATAAACTCATCTTT. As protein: CALGKNRRYWGILTDKLIF.